These 19 T cell receptor beta chains were all obtained from the same sample, sequenced in a study of CD8+ T cells in alopecia areata. Reverse transcription of extracted RNA yielded cDNA, which provided the sequencing template. Sequenced by immunoSEQ multiplex PCR; TCRdb stores in-frame clones only, minus some. The sample records around 34,000 clones, less than 70% being singletons. The sequencing input was NKG2D-high CD8+ T cells sorted from blood. The receptors stem from a human donor with alopecia areata.

The rearrangement uses TRBV5-1 and TRBJ1-1; 7 positions agree with TRBD1. V lost 4 bases, J lost 0 bases, and 6 bases stayed unmatched. This CDR3 region has 15 residues. From germline, CDR1 is SGHRS and CDR2 YFSETQ. The CDR3 spells CASSIDRAMNTEAFF. The CDR3 DNA sequence: TGCGCCAGCAGCATAGACAGGGCAATGAACACTGAAGCTTTCTTT.

In this sample, this clone turned up a few times. The chain carries TRBV7-9 and TRBJ2-3; D possibly corresponds to TRBD2 (6 bases). There are 12 residues in the CDR3. Germline V gives CDR1 SEHNR, CDR2 FQNEAQ (reference sequence). Trimming took 4 bases from V and 10 from J, leaving 12 bases between them. CDR3 in amino acids: CASSSTSRSQYF. The CDR3 DNA is TGTGCCAGCAGCTCAACTAGCCGGTCGCAGTATTTT.

The rearrangement uses TRBV6-5 and TRBJ1-1; no clear D. With 8 bases removed from V and 1 base from J, the gap between germline ends came to 11 bases. The CDR3 sequence is 13 residues long. Germline V gene sequence: CDR1 MNHEY, CDR2 SVGAGI. Here the CDR3 DNA reads TGTGCCAGCTACGAACAGCCGAACACTGAAGCTTTCTTT. Protein product: CASYEQPNTEAFF.

The sample holds a few counts of this clone. This chain connects TRBV9 to TRBJ2-6; D is possibly TRBD1 (6 bases). This CDR3 has 16 residues. Between the trimmed V and J ends, which lost 0 bases and 4 bases, there was a span of 11 bases. CDR1 and CDR2 from the germline V gene are SGDLS and YYNGEE. The CDR3 reads CASSVDRVSGANVLTF. As DNA, the CDR3 is TGTGCCAGCAGCGTAGACAGGGTTTCCGGGGCCAACGTCCTGACTTTC.

This clone was detected ten times or more. V usage is TRBV21-1 and J usage is TRBJ1-1; the D call in the table, TRBD1, was not verified against the DNA. TRBV21-1 is given as a pseudogene. There are 14 residues in the CDR3. The CDR3, as DNA: TGTGCCAGGTACCGACAGGGGCTGAACACTGAAGCTTTCTTT. Residues: CARYRQGLNTEAFF.

There are a few counts of this clone. The J gene is TRBJ2-4, the V gene TRBV28; 7 nucleotides align to TRBD2. J gave up 4 bases and V 7 bases, and 1 base lay outside the gene matches. Germline V gene lookup returns CDR1 MDHEN and CDR2 SYDVKM. The CDR3 totals 12 residues. CDR3 sequence (DNA): TGTGCCAGCAAGGGACTAAAAAACATTCAGTACTTC. This translates into CASKGLKNIQYF. The variable domain in full, completed from reference TRBV28 and TRBJ2-4, reads DVKVTQSSRYLVKRTGEKVFLECVQDMDHENMFWYRQDPGLGLRLIYFSYDVKMKEKGDIPEGYSVSREKKERFSLILESASTNQTSMYLCASKGLKNIQYFGAGTRLSVL.

A few counts support this clone. The rearrangement joins TRBV29-1 to TRBJ1-2, with a weak D call TRBD1 (6 bases). This CDR3 is 13 amino acids long. Per germline, CDR1 SQVTM and CDR2 ANQGSEA. V shed 7 bases and J shed 5 bases, with 17 bases lying between them. DNA of the CDR3: TGCAGCGGGGAACTCGGGGGGGCTTATGGCTACACCTTC. Its protein product is CSGELGGAYGYTF.

This clone has only a few counts. V is TRBV5-1 and J is TRBJ1-1; D unresolved. CDR1 is SGHRS, CDR2 YFSETQ, per germline. The CDR3 is 13 residues long. The V end lost 0 bases, the J end lost 0 bases, and 3 bases lay between the germline ends. The CDR3 sequence: CASSLGVNTEAFF. The CDR3 DNA reads TGCGCCAGCAGCTTGGGGGTGAACACTGAAGCTTTCTTT. Full variable domain (remainder filled in from reference TRBV5-1 and TRBJ1-1): KAGVTQTPRYLIKTRGQQVTLSCSPISGHRSVSWYQQTPGQGLQFLFEYFSETQRNKGNFPGRFSGRQFSNSRSEMNVSTLELGDSALYLCASSLGVNTEAFFGQGTRLTVV.

The chain joins TRBV15 to TRBJ2-5, with D uncertain. Trimming cost V 8 bases and J 3 bases, with 16 bases left between them. Germline CDR1 reads LNHNV; CDR2 reads YYDKDF (reference sequence). CDR3 length: 14 amino acids. The CDR3 DNA sequence: TGTGCCACCCTCCCGGGTATGGAAGAAGAGACCCAGTACTTC. Amino acid sequence: CATLPGMEEETQYF. Full variable domain (outside the CDR3, taken from reference TRBV15 and TRBJ2-5): DAMVIQNPRYQVTQFGKPVTLSCSQTLNHNVMYWYQQKSSQAPKLLFHYYDKDFNNEADTPDNFQSRRPNTSFCFLDIRSPGLGDTAMYLCATLPGMEEETQYFGPGTRLLVL.

This clone was counted between two and nine times. This sequence joins TRBV7-9 and TRBJ2-5; TRBD1 or TRBD2 may be the D gene (5 bases each). Trimming took 3 bases from V and 2 from J, leaving 13 bases between them. The CDR3 loop spans 15 amino acids. The germline gives CDR1 SEHNR, CDR2 FQNEAQ (reference sequence). CDR3 region: CASSFNNWGQETQYF. CDR3 DNA sequence: TGTGCCAGCAGCTTCAACAACTGGGGGCAAGAGACCCAGTACTTC.

The sample holds a few counts of this clone. The chain couples TRBV19 to TRBJ1-1; 8 bases line up with TRBD1. V shed 8 bases and J 4 bases; nucleotides not matched to a gene: 3. Germline V gene sequence: CDR1 LNHDA, CDR2 SQIVND (reference sequence). This CDR3 comprises 12 residues. The DNA of the CDR3 is TGTGCCAGTTGGACAGGGCCCACTGAAGCTTTCTTT. It is translated as CASWTGPTEAFF.

The chain uses TRBV9 and TRBJ2-3, with TRBD2 identical over 8 bases. Trimming took 3 bases from V and 1 from J; bases not matched to a gene: 7. CDR1 is SGDLS and CDR2 is YYNGEE in the germline V gene. CDR3 length equals 16 residues. The CDR3 is CASSEGSGGRTDTQYF. The CDR3 DNA reads TGTGCCAGCAGCGAGGGATCGGGGGGGCGCACAGATACGCAGTATTTT.

The chain has TRBV5-6 and TRBJ2-1, with 8 positions matching TRBD2. The germline CDR1 and CDR2 sequences are SGHDT and YYEEEE. With V trimmed by 7 bases and J by 9 bases, 3 bases remained unmatched. CDR3 length: 11 residues. CDR3 loop: CASFGRGEQFF. The CDR3 DNA reads as TGTGCCAGCTTCGGGAGGGGTGAGCAGTTCTTC. The entire variable domain, with the rest obtained from reference TRBV5-6 and TRBJ2-1, is as follows: DAGVTQSPTHLIKTRGQQVTLRCSPKSGHDTVSWYQQALGQGPQFIFQYYEEEERQRGNFPDRFSGHQFPNYSSELNVNALLLGDSALYLCASFGRGEQFFGPGTRLTVL.

There are a few counts of this clone. The rearrangement links TRBV10-3 to TRBJ2-1; a weak D match, TRBD2 (5 bases). V was cut by 7 bases and J by 3 bases, with 13 bases left in between. Germline CDR1 is ENHRY and CDR2 is SYGVKD. The CDR3 contains 14 residues. CDR3: CAITGGSFYNEQFF. CDR3 in DNA: TGTGCCATCACGGGCGGGTCCTTCTACAATGAGCAGTTCTTC.

The chain combines TRBV7-6 with TRBJ1-1; 7 bases line up with TRBD1. CDR3 length: 13 amino acids. Unmatched junction bases numbered 6, after V lost 5 bases and J lost 6 bases. The germline V gene encodes CDR1 SGHVS and CDR2 FNYEAQ. This CDR3 reads CASSLGTAPEAFF. As DNA, the CDR3 is TGTGCCAGCAGCCTCGGGACAGCGCCTGAAGCTTTCTTT.

V is TRBV9 and J is TRBJ2-1, with TRBD2 as a possible D gene (5 bases). V was clipped by 5 bases and J by 0 bases, with 21 bases between them. This CDR3 region has 18 residues. Germline lookup yields CDR1 SGDLS and CDR2 YYNGEE. CDR3 protein: CASSDFCCSADSYNEQFF. The CDR3 DNA reads as TGTGCCAGCAGTGACTTCTGCTGCTCAGCGGACTCCTACAATGAGCAGTTCTTC.

The chain has TRBV18 and TRBJ2-4; unclear D gene. V was shortened by 0 bases and J by 4 bases, with 16 bases between the two germline ends. The CDR3 covers 17 residues. The V gene's germline CDR1 is KGHSH and CDR2 LQKENI. The CDR3 protein is CASSPPIFTVQKNIQYF. The CDR3 coding sequence is TGTGCCAGCTCACCACCGATATTTACGGTCCAAAAAAACATTCAGTACTTC.

There are a few counts of this clone. The DNA for the CDR3 is TGCGCCAGCAGCTTGGACACCTACGAGCAGTACTTC. Translation: CASSLDTYEQYF. V and J are TRBV5-1 and TRBJ2-7; D uncertain. The CDR3 is 12 amino acids. Germline CDR1 SGHRS, CDR2 YFSETQ. Trimming pared 0 bases from V and 2 bases from J, leaving 3 bases between.

The chain joins TRBV7-2 to TRBJ2-1, with a possible D match to TRBD2 (6 bases). The CDR3 covers 17 residues. Germline V gene lookup returns CDR1 SGHTA and CDR2 FQGNSA. The V end was cut by 3 bases, the J end by 7 bases, with 22 bases between. The CDR3 region is CASSFPKASGGGNEQFF. In DNA form, the CDR3 reads TGTGCCAGCAGCTTCCCGAAGGCCAGTGGTGGGGGGAATGAGCAGTTCTTC.